This T cell receptor (beta chain) was captured by sequencing in a study of T-cell reconstitution after alpha-beta-depleted transplantation in children (dated by TCRdb to the mid-2010s). About the study as a whole: Using TCR repertoire profiling, the study followed T-cell immune reconstitution in a quantitative way in children after TCRalphabeta/CD19-depleted allogeneic hematopoietic cell transplantation. The investigation overall reported the following: Over subsequent months, a decline in hyperexpanded clone frequencies was noted, and after one year, T-cell counts and TCRbeta diversity were mostly ascribed to newly produced T cells. The apparently early recovery of alphabetaT-cell counts about two months after transplant reportedly depended on only several hundred rapidly expanded clones that came from non-depleted graft cells. In some patients, high TCRbeta diversity at day 60 was attributed to recipient T cells and intrathymic progenitors that had survived conditioning.

The method was PCR. TCRdb lists the instrument as Illumina HiSeq 2500. Molecular barcoding was employed in the preparation of TCR libraries, with unique molecular identifiers being used to normalize TCRbeta repertoire quantification. TCRdb reanalyzed the raw reads on its own, using fastp at Q25 for trimming and MiXCR for clone calling, and kept in-frame beta chains. Each record represents a unique CDR3 protein, reported with the most common genes and DNA among its rows. The sample contains about 1,000,000 distinct CDR3 sequences, less than 30% of them found a single time. The top ten hold under 30% of the sample. What this sample's treatment or condition label stands for: allogeneic hematopoietic cell transplantation with graft depleted of TCRalphabeta T cells and CD19 B cells. Transplant recipients were children who received TCRalphabeta/CD19-depleted allogeneic hematopoietic cell grafts. V is shortened by 5 bases, J by 4 bases, and the region joining them spans 10 bases. The germline V gene yields SGHTA for CDR1 and FQGTGA for CDR2. The CDR3 covers 13 residues, taking in both the cysteine and the phenylalanine. Only the CDR3 DNA is retained, 39 bases long and in frame from the first base.

This clonotype was picked up many times. Its antigen remains unidentified. No base-level quality is on record; no much larger clone is a single base apart. The chain joins TRBV7-3 to TRBJ2-3; the D call is possibly TRBD1 or TRBD2, each sharing 5 bases. The sample was PBMCs, mostly from graft donor cells, taken 360 days after TCRalphabeta/CD19-depleted stem cell transplant. This sequence originates from a boy younger than two who had a stem cell transplant for SCID, so the T cells may come from the graft donor. The nucleotide sequence reads TGTGCCAGCAGCCGGGGACCGTCAGATACGCAGTATTTT. This codes for CASSRGPSDTQYF.